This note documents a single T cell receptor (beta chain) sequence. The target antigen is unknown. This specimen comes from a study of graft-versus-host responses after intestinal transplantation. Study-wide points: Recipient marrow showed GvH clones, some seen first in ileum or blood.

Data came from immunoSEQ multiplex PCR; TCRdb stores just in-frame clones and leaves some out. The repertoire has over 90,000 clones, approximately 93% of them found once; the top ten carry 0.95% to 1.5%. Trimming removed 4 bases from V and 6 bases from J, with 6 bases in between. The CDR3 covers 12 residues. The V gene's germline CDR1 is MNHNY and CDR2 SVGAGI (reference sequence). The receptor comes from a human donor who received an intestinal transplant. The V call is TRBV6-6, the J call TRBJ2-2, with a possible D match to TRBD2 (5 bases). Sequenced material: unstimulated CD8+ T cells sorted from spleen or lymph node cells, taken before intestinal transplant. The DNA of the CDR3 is TGTGCCAGCAGTTGGGGAGCCGGGGAGCTGTTTTTT. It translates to CASSWGAGELFF.